This T cell receptor beta chain is drawn from a study of cytomegalovirus exposure and HLA in healthy donors. The protocol was immunoSEQ multiplex PCR, while the TCRdb copy is restricted to in-frame clones and leaves out a portion. The sample lists 150,000 to 200,000 clones; approximately 86% were seen once. This CDR3 spans 15 amino acids. V was clipped by 5 bases and J by 4 bases, with 12 bases between them. The germline CDR1 and CDR2 sequences are SGHAT and FQNNGV. The TCR originated in a man aged 18 to 29 in good health and CMV-seropositive. Specimen: PBMCs. This chain joins TRBV11-2 and TRBJ1-6, with a possible D match to TRBD1 (6 bases). Here the CDR3 reads CASSVRTDYNSPLHF. In DNA form, the CDR3 reads TGTGCCAGCAGCGTCCGGACAGATTATAATTCACCCCTCCACTTT.